The 7 T cell receptor beta chains in this list originate from one sample, sequenced in a study of tumor-infiltrating lymphocytes in primary liver carcinoma. Without any cell sorting, roughly 17-31 mg of bulk tissue yielded co-extracted RNA and DNA. Starting from around 500 ng of total RNA, TCR beta cDNA was produced with a primer in the constant region. Amplification in three nested multiplex PCR rounds with slightly modified ARM-PCR gave rise to TCR beta libraries. A C-beta reverse primer and TRBV1-TRBV30 forward primers served in each of the first two PCR rounds, at around 10 cycles apiece. MiXCR, applied by TCRdb to the multiplex PCR reads, yields one record per CDR3 protein. The sample lists 110,000 or so distinct CDR3 sequences, approximately 82% occurring once. Input material: liver tumor tissue from sampling region 3. Stated subset: tumor region T3, left-lateral pole. The receptors here all came from a man aged 40-50 years with primary liver carcinoma and hepatitis B virus infection.

About this clonotype: The junction shows a germline mismatch at one end, possibly a read error. This chain links TRBV5-5 with TRBJ2-1; D gene uncertain. Germline V CDR1 and CDR2: SGHKS, YYEKEE (reference sequence). The CDR3 runs to 14 residues. The CDR3: CDSSLGVPNNEQFF. The CDR3 DNA is TGTGACAGCAGCTTAGGCGTCCCGAACAATGAACAGTTCTTC.

The table lists this clonotype with a count of one. Compared with germline, one end of the junction differs, possibly owing to a read error. This sequence joins TRBV11-2 and TRBJ2-3, with D possibly being TRBD2 (5 bases). This CDR3 is 14 amino acids long. Germline V gene sequence: CDR1 SGHAT, CDR2 FQNNGV. The CDR3 spells CASSPPGLADMQYF. CDR3 bases: TGTGCCAGTAGCCCCCCGGGCCTAGCAGATATGCAGTATTTT.

Concerning this clonotype: One end of the junction varies from germline; a read error may be responsible. This rearrangement joins TRBV11-2 to TRBJ2-7; TRBD2 agrees at 11 bases. Germline values: CDR1 SGHAT, CDR2 FQNNGV. The CDR3 is 18 amino acids. CDR3 residues: CGSILGSGRARSAYEQYF. For the CDR3, the DNA is TGTGGCAGCATCTTAGGTAGCGGGAGGGCCCGTTCCGCCTACGAGCAGTACTTC.

Notes on this clonotype: Germline is not matched at one junction end, which may reflect a read error. This rearrangement joins TRBV10-3 to TRBJ1-1, with D unresolved. The CDR3 has 13 residues. Germline CDR1 and CDR2: ENHRY and SYGVKD. The CDR3 DNA reads as TGTGCCATCACGAGTGGGGAGAACGCTGAAGCTTTCTTC. It yields the protein CAITSGENAEAFF.

Details on this clonotype: Mismatch with germline at one junction end may stem from a read error. The chain has TRBV9 and TRBJ2-3, with 12 bases matching TRBD2. This CDR3 is built from 15 residues. In germline, CDR1 is SGDLS, CDR2 YYNGEE. The CDR3 protein is CASSLWTSGTDMQYF. The CDR3 nucleotides are TGTGCCAGCAGCCTATGGACTAGCGGGACAGATATGCAGTATTTT.

Points on this clonotype: No conserved phenylalanine or tryptophan is present at the end of the CDR3, so a read error is the likely explanation. The DNA is left out, because the CDR3 cannot be placed on it with certainty; the CDR3 is given as TCRdb lists it. The CDR3 loop is CASSLTRSGEYEHYI. The V and J genes are TRBV11-1 and TRBJ2-7; the table calls TRBD2, which could not be checked here. Germline CDR1 and CDR2: SGHAT and FQDESV (reference sequence). The CDR3 has 15 amino acids, counting both end residues.

Only one count was recorded for this clonotype. One end of the junction does not line up with germline, which may come from a read error. The gene calls are TRBV5-1 and TRBJ2-5; TRBD2 matches 8 bases. The CDR3 contains 14 residues. CDR1 is SGHRS and CDR2 is YFSETQ in the germline V gene. The DNA for the CDR3 is TGCGCCAGCAGGGGCGGGAGGCTTCAAGGGACCCAGCACTTC. Amino acids: CASRGGRLQGTQHF.